Sequencing of this TCR beta chain was carried out in a study of beta chain features in type 1 diabetes. Study results and caveats: Moderate yet significant TCRB CDR3 shortening was seen in Type 1 diabetes patients in all four CD4+ subsets. Short templates might get an advantage during PCR, and this would be equal in patients and controls.

On this clone itself: Its target is not known.

TCRB transcripts that were expressed got sequenced, as all of the isolated RNA had been reverse transcribed. Some clones are missing from TCRdb's copy, which holds only in-frame ones; the method was immunoSEQ multiplex PCR. The sample shows tens of thousands of clones, roughly half of them seen only once. Germline V gene data show CDR1 as SGHTA and CDR2 as FQGNSA. Trimming at V came to 5 bases and at J to 0 bases, leaving 2 bases not matched to a gene. This CDR3 is 15 amino acids long. The chain joins TRBV7-2 to TRBJ2-2; 8 bases map to TRBD1. The origin of this receptor is a man aged 30-40 years with type 1 diabetes. The sample was central memory CD4+ T cells from blood. CDR3 DNA: TGTGCCAGCAGCCCGACAGGGGCGAACACCGGGGAGCTGTTTTTT. This translates into CASSPTGANTGELFF.